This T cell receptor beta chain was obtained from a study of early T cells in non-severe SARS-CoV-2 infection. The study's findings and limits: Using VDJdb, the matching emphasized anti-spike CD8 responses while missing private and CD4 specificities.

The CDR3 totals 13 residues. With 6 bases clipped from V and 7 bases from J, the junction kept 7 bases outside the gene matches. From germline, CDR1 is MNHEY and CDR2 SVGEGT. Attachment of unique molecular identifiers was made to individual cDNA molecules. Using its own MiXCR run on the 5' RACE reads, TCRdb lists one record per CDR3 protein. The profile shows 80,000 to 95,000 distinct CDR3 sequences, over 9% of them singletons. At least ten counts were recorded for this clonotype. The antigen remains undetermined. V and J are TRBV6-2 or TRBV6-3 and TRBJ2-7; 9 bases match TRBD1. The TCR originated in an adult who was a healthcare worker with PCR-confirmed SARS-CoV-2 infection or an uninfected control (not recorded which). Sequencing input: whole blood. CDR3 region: CASRWDRVEEQYF. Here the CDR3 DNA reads TGTGCCAGCAGATGGGACAGGGTTGAAGAGCAGTACTTC.